This T cell receptor beta chain derives from a study of cytomegalovirus exposure and HLA in healthy donors. Notes on the study in general: Indistinguishable V segments, including TRBV6-2 and TRBV6-3, were excluded.

Primers: 60 Vbeta forward and 13 Jbeta reverse. The table came from immunoSEQ multiplex PCR; TCRdb's copy has only in-frame clones and leaves some out. The table records about 130,000 clones, approximately 74% of them present only once. On this clone: Its matching antigen is unknown.

The CDR3 sequence is 16 residues long. Trimming stripped 4 bases from V and 4 bases from J, with 19 bases between. Germline lookup yields CDR1 KGHSH and CDR2 LQKENI. The sequence came from a middle-aged man in good health and CMV-seropositive. The sample was PBMCs. The rearrangement joins TRBV18 to TRBJ1-1; D is ambiguous. CDR3 protein: CASSLKGLVPGTEAFF. As DNA, the CDR3 is TGTGCCAGCTCACTCAAAGGTTTGGTTCCGGGCACTGAAGCTTTCTTT.